The 31 T cell receptor beta chains reported below all come from one sample, sequenced in a study of blood T cell repertoires in COVID-19. Some clones are missing from TCRdb's copy, which holds only in-frame ones; the method was immunoSEQ multiplex PCR. The sample consists of approximately 100,000 clones, 75% to 90% of them appearing once. Sequenced input: peripheral blood. These receptors came from a woman older than 75 with acute or convalescent COVID-19.

Here the CDR3 reads CATSDPRLAGQETQYF. The CDR3 DNA is TGTGCCACCAGTGACCCTCGACTAGCGGGACAAGAGACCCAGTACTTC. The chain couples TRBV24-1 to TRBJ2-5, with TRBD2 identical over 11 bases. The trim removed 4 bases at V and 2 bases at J, leaving 5 bases unmatched. This CDR3 has 16 residues. Germline CDR1 KGHDR, CDR2 SFDVKD.

The J gene is TRBJ2-7, the V gene TRBV5-6; 10 nucleotides match TRBD1. The CDR3 sequence is 17 residues long. J lost 1 base, V lost 0 bases, and 7 bases had no gene match. Germline loops: CDR1 SGHDT, CDR2 YYEEEE. CDR3 loop: CASSLVTGGAGSYEQYF. The CDR3 DNA reads TGTGCCAGCAGCTTGGTGACAGGGGGCGCTGGGTCCTACGAGCAGTACTTC.

The chain combines TRBV5-6 with TRBJ1-1; D call uncertain. The germline CDR1 and CDR2 sequences are SGHDT and YYEEEE. The CDR3 extends over 14 amino acids. V lost 0 bases to trimming and J lost 3 bases, with 9 bases between them. The CDR3 DNA is TGTGCCAGCAGCTTGGGGTCTCGGGACACTGAAGCTTTCTTT. This sequence encodes CASSLGSRDTEAFF.

This chain connects TRBV12-1 to TRBJ1-5. TRBV12-1 is classified as a pseudogene. CDR3 length equals 16 residues. CDR3 in amino acids: CASSFGGTYSNQPQHF. CDR3 sequence (DNA): TGTGCCAGCAGCTTCGGGGGGACCTATAGCAATCAGCCCCAGCATTTT.

The genes are TRBV3-1 (or the pseudogene TRBV3-2) and TRBJ2-7, with 10 bases lining up with TRBD1. The CDR3 totals 14 residues. Germline V gene sequence: CDR1 LGHDT, CDR2 YNNKEL (reference sequence). The J segment lost 2 bases and the V segment lost 8 bases, leaving 6 bases of the junction unmatched. The CDR3 loop reads CASRPGTGAYEQYF. The CDR3 DNA sequence: TGTGCCAGCCGCCCCGGGACAGGGGCCTACGAGCAGTACTTC.

The genes are TRBV28 and TRBJ1-2; 9 bases line up with TRBD1. Germline V CDR1 and CDR2: MDHEN, SYDVKM. V shed 3 bases, J shed 2 bases, and the junction held 4 bases outside the gene matches. The CDR3 spans 15 residues. The CDR3 sequence: CASSLSGTGNYGYTF. In nucleotides, the CDR3 is TGTGCCAGCAGTTTGTCCGGGACAGGGAACTATGGCTACACCTTC.

The chain has TRBV27 and TRBJ1-2; 7 bases match TRBD1. The CDR3 runs to 14 residues. The germline V gene has CDR1 MNHEY and CDR2 SMNVEV (reference sequence). Trimming cost V 3 bases and J 6 bases; bases outside gene matches: 7. CDR3 nucleotide sequence: TGTGCCAGCAGTTTGACAGGGCCGGGGAATGGCTACACCTTC. Protein: CASSLTGPGNGYTF.

In this sample, this clone turned up a few times. The chain combines TRBV5-5 with TRBJ1-4; D gene ambiguous. Trimming took off 2 bases at V and 8 bases at J, with 13 bases between the two ends. The CDR3 length is 14 residues. CDR1 and CDR2 (germline): SGHKS, YYEKEE (reference sequence). CDR3 residues: CASSFSGVAEKLFF. CDR3 nucleotide sequence: TGTGCCAGCAGCTTCTCCGGGGTTGCGGAAAAACTGTTTTTT. The whole variable domain, remainder taken from reference TRBV5-5 and TRBJ1-4, is DAGVTQSPTHLIKTRGQQVTLRCSPISGHKSVSWYQQVLGQGPQFIFQYYEKEERGRGNFPDRFSARQFPNYSSELNVNALLLGDSALYLCASSFSGVAEKLFFGSGTQLSVL.

The V call is TRBV15, the J call TRBJ2-1; 7 bases line up with TRBD2. This CDR3 is 13 amino acids long. The trim removed 5 bases at V and 5 bases at J, leaving 3 bases unmatched. CDR1 is LNHNV, CDR2 YYDKDF, per germline (reference sequence). CDR3 sequence (DNA): TGTGCCACCAGCGGTGGGAGGGACAATGAGCAGTTCTTC. This encodes CATSGGRDNEQFF. The whole variable domain, filled in from reference TRBV15 and TRBJ2-1, reads DAMVIQNPRYQVTQFGKPVTLSCSQTLNHNVMYWYQQKSSQAPKLLFHYYDKDFNNEADTPDNFQSRRPNTSFCFLDIRSPGLGDTAMYLCATSGGRDNEQFFGPGTRLTVL.

CDR3 coding DNA: TGTGCCAGCAGCTTAGCACAGCTCCAAGAGACCCAGTACTTC. Encoded protein: CASSLAQLQETQYF. This chain links TRBV11-2 with TRBJ2-5; no firm D call. Germline CDR1 and CDR2: SGHAT and FQNNGV. CDR3 size: 14 residues. Trimming cost V 1 base and J 1 base, with 7 bases left between them.

This clone came up once. The rearrangement uses TRBV18 and TRBJ1-1; no clear D gene. Deletions cut 7 bases from V and 1 base from J, with 10 bases between. This CDR3 has 13 amino acids. Germline values: CDR1 KGHSH, CDR2 LQKENI. Here the CDR3 DNA reads TGTGCCAGCTTTGGAGTTACGAACACTGAAGCTTTCTTT. Residues: CASFGVTNTEAFF.

The chain couples TRBV12-5 to TRBJ2-7; 8 bases map to TRBD2. This CDR3 has 13 residues. In germline, CDR1 is LGHNT, CDR2 FRNRAP. Trimming cost V 5 bases and J 2 bases; bases outside gene matches: 2. Written as DNA, the CDR3 is TGTGCTAGTGGTCCGGGGGGGCCCTACGAGCAGTACTTC. It specifies CASGPGGPYEQYF.

The rearrangement links TRBV7-9 to TRBJ1-2; D possibly corresponds to TRBD1 (6 bases). The ends were cut back, 5 bases at V and 7 bases at J, with 14 bases in the middle. Looked up from germline, CDR1 is SEHNR and CDR2 is FQNEAQ (reference sequence). This CDR3 spans 13 amino acids. The CDR3 sequence: CASSPRQASGYTF. CDR3 nucleotides: TGTGCCAGCAGCCCCCGACAGGCGAGTGGCTACACCTTC.

The table lists this clone with a count of one. The genes are TRBV28 and TRBJ1-6; TRBD1 agrees at 7 bases. Germline lookup yields CDR1 MDHEN and CDR2 SYDVKM. This CDR3 has 14 residues. J lost 3 bases, V lost 8 bases, and 4 bases had no gene match. The DNA for the CDR3 is TGTGCCAGCTCTCGACAGGGCTATAATTCACCCCTCCACTTT. It encodes CASSRQGYNSPLHF.

The J gene is TRBJ2-2, the V gene TRBV7-2; a possible D gene is TRBD2 (6 bases). The CDR3 length is 14 residues. Between the trimmed V and J ends, which lost 3 bases and 5 bases, there was a span of 10 bases. CDR1 is SGHTA, CDR2 FQGNSA, per germline. DNA of the CDR3: TGTGCCAGCAGCTTGGTGGCGGGAACCGGGGAGCTGTTTTTT. This codes for CASSLVAGTGELFF.

The J gene is TRBJ1-6, the V gene TRBV4-3, with TRBD1 as a possible D gene (6 bases). V was trimmed by 4 bases and J by 8 bases, leaving 21 bases between them. Germline CDR1 and CDR2: LGHNA and YSLEER. The CDR3 runs to 17 residues. The CDR3, as DNA: TGCGCCAGCAGCCGATCTACGGTTTCAGGGGATGATTCACCCCTCCACTTT. Encoded protein: CASSRSTVSGDDSPLHF.

The V gene is TRBV11-1, the J gene TRBJ1-2; D is unresolved. V was cut by 5 bases and J by 11 bases, with 21 bases left in between. The CDR3 extends over 14 amino acids. CDR1 is SGHAT, CDR2 FQDESV, per germline (reference sequence). CDR3 loop: CASSDPGPTPGYTF. The CDR3 DNA follows: TGTGCCAGCAGCGATCCGGGCCCGACCCCGGGGTACACCTTC.

The V and J genes are TRBV6-5 and TRBJ2-7; perhaps TRBD2 as D (5 bases). Trimming pared 6 bases from V and 2 bases from J, leaving 17 bases between. Germline V gene sequence: CDR1 MNHEY, CDR2 SVGAGI. The CDR3 is made up of 15 amino acids. CDR3 sequence: CASRAGMGNAYEQYF. As DNA, the CDR3 is TGTGCCAGCAGGGCCGGGATGGGGAACGCCTACGAGCAGTACTTC.

This rearrangement joins TRBV27 to TRBJ2-1; 8 nucleotides line up with TRBD1. The CDR3 consists of 14 residues. Germline V gene data show CDR1 as MNHEY and CDR2 as SMNVEV (reference sequence). V lost 10 bases, J lost 4 bases, and 9 bases stayed unmatched. In nucleotides, the CDR3 is TGTGCCACCGGACAGGGCGCGCTTTACAATGAGCAGTTCTTC. Amino acids: CATGQGALYNEQFF.

The chain joins TRBV18 to TRBJ2-7, with D possibly matching TRBD1 (6 bases). CDR3 size: 17 residues. V lost 1 base to trimming and J lost 0 bases, with 16 bases between them. The V gene's germline CDR1 is KGHSH and CDR2 LQKENI. DNA of the CDR3: TGTGCCAGCTCACCACTCTTCGCGGACAGAAGCTCCTACGAGCAGTACTTC. This gives the protein CASSPLFADRSSYEQYF.

This clone was observed a single time. The J gene is TRBJ1-2, the V gene TRBV19; tentatively, D is TRBD1 (6 bases). The CDR3 is 14 residues long. The V gene's germline CDR1 is LNHDA and CDR2 SQIVND (reference sequence). V was clipped by 9 bases and J by 7 bases, with 21 bases between them. The DNA for the CDR3 is TGTGCCAGCCGCCGGTTGCAGGGGATGATTGGCTACACCTTC. It translates to CASRRLQGMIGYTF.

CDR3 DNA sequence: TGTGCCAGCAGCATCCGGGACAGGAACAATGAGCAGTTCTTC. As protein: CASSIRDRNNEQFF. The chain employs TRBV7-9 and TRBJ2-1; 8 nucleotides match TRBD1. This CDR3 spans 14 amino acids. Germline V gene data show CDR1 as SEHNR and CDR2 as FQNEAQ (reference sequence). V shed 5 bases and J 5 bases; nucleotides not matched to a gene: 5.

This clone was seen a single time. The chain has TRBV27 and TRBJ2-1; tentative D call: TRBD1 (6 bases). CDR1 is MNHEY and CDR2 is SMNVEV in the germline V gene (reference sequence). The CDR3 covers 14 residues. V lost 8 bases and J 6 bases, leaving 17 bases between the germline ends. CDR3 residues: CASRLTSRGNEQFF. Written as DNA, the CDR3 is TGTGCCAGCCGACTTACCTCCAGGGGCAATGAGCAGTTCTTC.

This sequence joins TRBV11-2 and TRBJ2-2; 7 nucleotides agree with TRBD2. The V gene end was trimmed by 0 bases and the J gene end by 1 base; junction bases not matched to a gene: 5. CDR1 SGHAT and CDR2 FQNNGV come from the germline V gene. This CDR3 region has 17 residues. CDR3 sequence reads: CASSLDWGGWNTGELFF. The CDR3 nucleotides read TGTGCCAGCAGCTTAGATTGGGGGGGGTGGAACACCGGGGAGCTGTTTTTT.

The chain carries TRBV19 and TRBJ2-7, with 8 positions matching TRBD1. The germline CDR1 and CDR2 sequences are LNHDA and SQIVND (reference sequence). CDR3 size: 12 residues. The J segment lost 9 bases and the V segment lost 6 bases, leaving 7 bases of the junction unmatched. The CDR3 coding sequence is TGTGCCAGTAGCGGCGAAACAGGGGGGCAGTACTTC. Its protein product is CASSGETGGQYF.

The genes are TRBV13 and TRBJ1-3, with TRBD1 identical over 7 bases. CDR1 and CDR2 (germline): PRHDT, FYEKMQ (reference sequence). The CDR3 covers 15 residues. J lost 1 base, V lost 5 bases, and 5 bases had no gene match. The CDR3 is CASSPRGKSGNTIYF. The CDR3 coding sequence is TGTGCCAGCAGCCCCAGGGGGAAGTCTGGAAACACCATATATTTT.

This clone was recorded once. The rearrangement joins TRBV27 to TRBJ1-2; D unresolved. V lost 5 bases and J lost 5, with 12 bases in between. The CDR3 totals 13 residues. Germline CDR1 and CDR2: MNHEY and SMNVEV (reference sequence). The CDR3 DNA reads TGTGCCAGCAGTGAGGGAGGATGGTATGGCTACACCTTC. Amino acid sequence: CASSEGGWYGYTF.

This rearrangement joins TRBV5-1 to TRBJ1-4; D is perhaps TRBD1 (5 bases). The V and J ends lost 4 bases and 0 bases respectively, with 19 bases between them. Per germline, CDR1 SGHRS and CDR2 YFSETQ. The CDR3 is made up of 18 amino acids. CDR3 in DNA: TGCGCCAGCAGCACCAGGCAGGGCAATACCGCAACTAATGAAAAACTGTTTTTT. Amino acids: CASSTRQGNTATNEKLFF.

The V call is TRBV6-5, the J call TRBJ1-6; D may be TRBD1 (5 bases). The CDR3 has 15 amino acids. The germline V gene has CDR1 MNHEY and CDR2 SVGAGI. The CDR3 here is CVSVQGWVRNSPLHF. In DNA, the CDR3 is TGTGTCTCCGTTCAGGGCTGGGTCCGTAATTCACCCCTCCACTTT.

The rearrangement links TRBV18 to TRBJ2-7, with a possible D match to TRBD2 (6 bases). The CDR3 sequence is 13 residues long. Germline CDR1 reads KGHSH; CDR2 reads LQKENI. V lost 5 bases to trimming and J lost 1 base, with 9 bases between them. DNA of the CDR3: TGTGCCAGCTCAACCCGGGAGTCCTACGAGCAGTACTTC. This encodes CASSTRESYEQYF.

The genes are TRBV10-3 and TRBJ1-2; D gene ambiguous. There are 14 residues in the CDR3. Trimming stripped 7 bases from V and 4 bases from J, with 16 bases between. Germline CDR1 reads ENHRY; CDR2 reads SYGVKD. CDR3 amino acids: CAITPRSEFYGYTF. In DNA form, the CDR3 reads TGTGCCATCACCCCGAGGTCGGAGTTCTATGGCTACACCTTC.